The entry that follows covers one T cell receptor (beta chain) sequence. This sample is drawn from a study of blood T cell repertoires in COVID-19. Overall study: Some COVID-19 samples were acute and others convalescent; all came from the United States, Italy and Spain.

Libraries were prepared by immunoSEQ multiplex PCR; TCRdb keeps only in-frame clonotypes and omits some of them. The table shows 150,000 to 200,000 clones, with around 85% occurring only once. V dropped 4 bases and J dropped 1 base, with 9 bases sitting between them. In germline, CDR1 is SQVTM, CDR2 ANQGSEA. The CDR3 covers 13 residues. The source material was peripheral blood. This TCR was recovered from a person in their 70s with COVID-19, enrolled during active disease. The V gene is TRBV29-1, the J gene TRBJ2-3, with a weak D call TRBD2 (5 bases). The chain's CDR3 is CSVGRGGTDTQYF. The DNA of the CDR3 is TGCAGCGTTGGTCGGGGAGGCACAGATACGCAGTATTTT.